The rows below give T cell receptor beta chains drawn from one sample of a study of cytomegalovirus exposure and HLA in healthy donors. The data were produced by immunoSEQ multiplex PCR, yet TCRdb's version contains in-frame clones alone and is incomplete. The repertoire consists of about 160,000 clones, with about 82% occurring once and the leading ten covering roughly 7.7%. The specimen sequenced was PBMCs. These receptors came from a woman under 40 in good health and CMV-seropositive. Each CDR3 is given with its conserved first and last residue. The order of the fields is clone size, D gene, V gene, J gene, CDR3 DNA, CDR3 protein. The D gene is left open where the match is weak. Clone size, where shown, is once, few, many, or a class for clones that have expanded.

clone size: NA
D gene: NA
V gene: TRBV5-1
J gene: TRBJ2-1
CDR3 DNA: TGCGCCAGCAGCCGGGACTACAATGAGCAGTTCTTC
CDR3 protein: CASSRDYNEQFF

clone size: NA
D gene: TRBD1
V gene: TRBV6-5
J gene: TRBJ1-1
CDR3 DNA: TGTGCCAGCAGTACAGGGGTCTTGAACACTGAAGCTTTCTTT
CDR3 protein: CASSTGVLNTEAFF

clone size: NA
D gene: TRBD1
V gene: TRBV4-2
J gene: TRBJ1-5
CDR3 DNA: TGTGCCAGCAGATCCGGGACAGGCACGAATCAGCCCCAGCATTTT
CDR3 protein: CASRSGTGTNQPQHF

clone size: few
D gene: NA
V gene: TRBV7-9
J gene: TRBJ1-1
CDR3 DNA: TGTGCCAGCAGACCTAGGGGCAGGCTGAACACTGAAGCTTTCTTT
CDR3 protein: CASRPRGRLNTEAFF

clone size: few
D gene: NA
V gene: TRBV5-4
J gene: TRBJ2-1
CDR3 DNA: TGTGCCAGCAGCCACCCTCCTAGTCGAGACAATGAGCAGTTCTTC
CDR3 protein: CASSHPPSRDNEQFF

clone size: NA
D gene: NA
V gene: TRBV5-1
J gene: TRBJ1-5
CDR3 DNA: TGCGCCAGCAGCTTGGGGGGGGGAGAGCAGCCCCAGCATTTT
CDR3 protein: CASSLGGGEQPQHF

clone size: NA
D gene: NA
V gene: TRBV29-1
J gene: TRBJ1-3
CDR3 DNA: TGCAGCGTTGAAACCGAGACTGGAAACACCATATATTTT
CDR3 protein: CSVETETGNTIYF

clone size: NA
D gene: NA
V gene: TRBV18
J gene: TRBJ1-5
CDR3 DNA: TGTGCCAGCTCACCGGACGGGAATCGGCCCCAGCATTTT
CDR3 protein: CASSPDGNRPQHF

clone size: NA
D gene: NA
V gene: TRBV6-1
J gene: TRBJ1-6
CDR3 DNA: TGTGCCAGCAGTGTGACAGTCCCGAGCTCCTATAATTCACCCCTCCACTTT
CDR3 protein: CASSVTVPSSYNSPLHF

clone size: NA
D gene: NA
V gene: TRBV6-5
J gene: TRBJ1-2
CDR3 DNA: TGTGCCAGCAGTTACCGCCCGGGATCGTATGGCTACACCTTC
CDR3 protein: CASSYRPGSYGYTF

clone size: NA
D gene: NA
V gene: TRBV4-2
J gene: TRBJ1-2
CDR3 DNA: TGTGCCAGCAGCCAAGATCGGCGAGGAAATGGCTACACCTTC
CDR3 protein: CASSQDRRGNGYTF

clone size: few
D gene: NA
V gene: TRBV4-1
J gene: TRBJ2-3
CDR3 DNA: TGCGCCAGCAGCCAAGGACCGGGGAATTTCACAGATACGCAGTATTTT
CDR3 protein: CASSQGPGNFTDTQYF

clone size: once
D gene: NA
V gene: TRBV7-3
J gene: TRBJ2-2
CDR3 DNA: TGTGCCAGCAGCTTAATAGCCCGGGCAGGGTTTAACACCGGGGAGCTGTTTTTT
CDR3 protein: CASSLIARAGFNTGELFF

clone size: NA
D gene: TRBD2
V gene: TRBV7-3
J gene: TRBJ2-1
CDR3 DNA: TGTGCCAGCAGCTGGACTAGCGGGGACAATGAGCAGTTCTTC
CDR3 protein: CASSWTSGDNEQFF

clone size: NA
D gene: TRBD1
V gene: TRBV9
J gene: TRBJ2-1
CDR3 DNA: TGTGCCAGCAGCGTAGAACAGGGGTCCTACAATGAGCAGTTCTTC
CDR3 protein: CASSVEQGSYNEQFF

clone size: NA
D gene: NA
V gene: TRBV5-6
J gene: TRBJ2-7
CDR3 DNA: TGTGCCAGCAGCTTAGACAGGGAGCAGTACTTC
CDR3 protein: CASSLDREQYF

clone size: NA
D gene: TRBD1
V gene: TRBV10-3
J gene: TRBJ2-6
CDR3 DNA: TGTGCCATCAGTCAATGGGGACAGGACTTTAGTACCCACTCTGGGGCCAACGTCCTGACTTTC
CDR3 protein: CAISQWGQDFSTHSGANVLTF

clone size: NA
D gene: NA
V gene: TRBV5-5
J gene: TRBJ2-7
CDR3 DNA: TGTGCCAGCAGCTTGGAAGGACTCGTCTACGAGCAGTACTTC
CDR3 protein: CASSLEGLVYEQYF

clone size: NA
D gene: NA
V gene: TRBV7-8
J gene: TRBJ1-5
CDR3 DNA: TGTGCCAGCAGCCCCACAGGGAATCAGCCCCAGCATTTT
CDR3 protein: CASSPTGNQPQHF

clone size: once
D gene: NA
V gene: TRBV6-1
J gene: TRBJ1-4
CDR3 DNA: TGTGCCAGCAGGACAGCCTCTAATGAAAAACTGTTTTTT
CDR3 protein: CASRTASNEKLFF

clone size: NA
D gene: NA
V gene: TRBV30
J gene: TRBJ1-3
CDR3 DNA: TGTGCCTGGAGTGTACGAGGGTTTTCTGGAAACACCATATATTTT
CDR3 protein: CAWSVRGFSGNTIYF

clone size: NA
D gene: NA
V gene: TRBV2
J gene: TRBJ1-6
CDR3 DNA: TGTGCCAGCAGTCTACAGGGCCCCTATAATTCACCCCTCCACTTT
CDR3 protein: CASSLQGPYNSPLHF

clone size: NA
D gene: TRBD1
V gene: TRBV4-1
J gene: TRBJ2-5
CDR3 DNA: TGCGCCAGCAGCCAGGACAGGGGTCAAAAGACCCAGTACTTC
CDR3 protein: CASSQDRGQKTQYF

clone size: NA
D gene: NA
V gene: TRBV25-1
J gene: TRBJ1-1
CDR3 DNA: TGTGCCAGCAGTGGCAGAAGGACAGCTGAAGCTTTCTTT
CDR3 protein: CASSGRRTAEAFF

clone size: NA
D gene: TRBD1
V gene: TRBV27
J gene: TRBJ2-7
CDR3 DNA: TGTGCCAGCAGTCACCTAAAGGACAGGTCTAGCGAGCAGTACTTC
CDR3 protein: CASSHLKDRSSEQYF

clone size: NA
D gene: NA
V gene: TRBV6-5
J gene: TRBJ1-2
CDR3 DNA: TGTGCCAGCAGTCCGGACGGGGCTAACTATGGCTACACCTTC
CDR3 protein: CASSPDGANYGYTF

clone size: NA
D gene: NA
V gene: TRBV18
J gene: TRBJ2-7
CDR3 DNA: TGTGCCAGCTCACCGCCAGCGGCCTACGAGCAGTACTTC
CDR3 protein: CASSPPAAYEQYF

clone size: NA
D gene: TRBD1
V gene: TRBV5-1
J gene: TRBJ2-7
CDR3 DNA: TGCGCCAGCAGCTTTGGGACAGGCCGTGGAGCCTACGAGCAGTACTTC
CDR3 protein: CASSFGTGRGAYEQYF

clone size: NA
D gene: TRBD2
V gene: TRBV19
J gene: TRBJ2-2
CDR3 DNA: TGTGCCAGTAACCCCCCCACTAGCGGGGTGTCCACCGGGGAGCTGTTTTTT
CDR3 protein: CASNPPTSGVSTGELFF

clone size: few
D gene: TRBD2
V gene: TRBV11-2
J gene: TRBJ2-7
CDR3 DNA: TGTGCCAGCAGCTTAGAGCGGGGGGCGTACGAGCAGTACTTC
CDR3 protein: CASSLERGAYEQYF

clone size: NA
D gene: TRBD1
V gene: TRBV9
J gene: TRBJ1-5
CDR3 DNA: TGTGCCAGCAGCGCAGGGGGTTCAATTTCTAGCAATCAGCCCCAGCATTTT
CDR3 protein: CASSAGGSISSNQPQHF

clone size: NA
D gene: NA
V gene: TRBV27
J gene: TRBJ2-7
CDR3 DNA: TGTGCCAACTCCGGGGGACCCGACTACGAGCAGTACTTC
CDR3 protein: CANSGGPDYEQYF

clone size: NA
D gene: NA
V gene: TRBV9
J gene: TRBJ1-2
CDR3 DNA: TGTGCCAGCAGTCTTAACTATGGCTACACCTTC
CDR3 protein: CASSLNYGYTF

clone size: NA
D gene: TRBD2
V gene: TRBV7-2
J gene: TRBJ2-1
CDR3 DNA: TGTGCCAGCAGCCCTAGCGGGGGAAGCTACAATGAGCAGTTCTTC
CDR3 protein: CASSPSGGSYNEQFF

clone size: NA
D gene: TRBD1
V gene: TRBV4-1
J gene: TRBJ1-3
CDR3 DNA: TGCGCCAGCAGCCAAGAAACGAGGAGCAGGGGGATCTTTAGACCTGGAAACACCATATATTTT
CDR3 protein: CASSQETRSRGIFRPGNTIYF

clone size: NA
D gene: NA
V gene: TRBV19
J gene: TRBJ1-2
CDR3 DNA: TGTGCCAGTAGTATTGATAAGGACATGGGATATGGCTACACCTTC
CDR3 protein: CASSIDKDMGYGYTF

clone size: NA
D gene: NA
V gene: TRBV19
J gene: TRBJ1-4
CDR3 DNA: TGTGCCAGTAGTATGTTTTGGGGAGTGGATGAAAAACTGTTTTTT
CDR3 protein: CASSMFWGVDEKLFF

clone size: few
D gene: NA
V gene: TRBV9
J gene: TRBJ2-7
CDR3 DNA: TGTGCCAGCAGCGTAGGGCCCCTCTCCTACGAGCAGTACTTC
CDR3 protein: CASSVGPLSYEQYF

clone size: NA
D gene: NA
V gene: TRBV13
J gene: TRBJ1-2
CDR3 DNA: TGTGCCAGCAGCTTAGCAGGGGTGGGCTATGGCTACACCTTC
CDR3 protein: CASSLAGVGYGYTF

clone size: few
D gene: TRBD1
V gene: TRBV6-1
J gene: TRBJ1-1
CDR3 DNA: TGTGCCAGCAGATGGACAGGGGATATGTCTGAAGCTTTCTTT
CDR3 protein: CASRWTGDMSEAFF

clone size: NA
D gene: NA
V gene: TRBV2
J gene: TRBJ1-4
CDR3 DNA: TGTGCCAGCAGTGAACAGGATGAAAAACTGTTTTTT
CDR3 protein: CASSEQDEKLFF

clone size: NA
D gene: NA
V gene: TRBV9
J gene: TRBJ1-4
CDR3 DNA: TGTGCCAGCACCAAGGGGCCGGGGGCTAATGAAAAACTGTTTTTT
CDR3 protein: CASTKGPGANEKLFF

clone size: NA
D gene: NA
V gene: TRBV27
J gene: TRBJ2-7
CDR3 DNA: TGTGCCAGCAGTCCGAGTTGGGCAGGGATAAGCTACGAGCAGTACTTC
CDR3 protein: CASSPSWAGISYEQYF

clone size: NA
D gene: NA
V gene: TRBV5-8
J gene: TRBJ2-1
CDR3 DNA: TGTGCCAGCACCTCTCGTCCGGGGGGCGCTTACAATGAGCAGTTCTTC
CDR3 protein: CASTSRPGGAYNEQFF

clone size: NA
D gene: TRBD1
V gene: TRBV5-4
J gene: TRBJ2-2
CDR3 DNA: TGTGCCAGCAGCTCCCGGACAGGGGGCGCTTTGTGGTACACCGGGGAGCTGTTTTTT
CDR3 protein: CASSSRTGGALWYTGELFF

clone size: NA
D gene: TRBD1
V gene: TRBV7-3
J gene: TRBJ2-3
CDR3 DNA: TGTGCCAGCAGCTCGTTCGAGGGGGCCCGCACAGATACGCAGTATTTT
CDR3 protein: CASSSFEGARTDTQYF

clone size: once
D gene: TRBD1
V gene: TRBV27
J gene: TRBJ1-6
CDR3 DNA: TGTGCCAGCAGCTTAACAGGGGGTAATTCACCCCTCCACTTT
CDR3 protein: CASSLTGGNSPLHF

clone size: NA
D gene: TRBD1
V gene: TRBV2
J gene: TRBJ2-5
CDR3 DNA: TGTGCCAGCAGTGCGCCGACAGGGCCCCAAGAGACCCAGTACTTC
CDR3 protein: CASSAPTGPQETQYF

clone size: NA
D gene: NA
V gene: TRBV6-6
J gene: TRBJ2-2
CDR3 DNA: TGTGCCAGCAGTTATCGCACCGGGGAGCTGTTTTTT
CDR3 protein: CASSYRTGELFF

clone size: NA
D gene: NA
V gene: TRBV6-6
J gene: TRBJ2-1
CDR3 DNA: TGTGCCAGCAGTTCCGCGGGTGATGAGCAGTTCTTC
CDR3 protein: CASSSAGDEQFF

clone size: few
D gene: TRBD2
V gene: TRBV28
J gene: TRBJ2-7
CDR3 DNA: TGTGCCAGCAGTTTATTACGGGGGGGCTTGGGGGAGCAGTACTTC
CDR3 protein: CASSLLRGGLGEQYF

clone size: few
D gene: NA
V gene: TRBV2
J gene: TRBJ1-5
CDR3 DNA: TGTGCCAGCAGTGAGGAGGGACTCTCGCCCCAGCATTTT
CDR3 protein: CASSEEGLSPQHF

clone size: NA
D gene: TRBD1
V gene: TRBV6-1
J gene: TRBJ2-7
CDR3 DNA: TGTGCCAGCAGTCCCCGACAGGGGAGTACCTACGAGCAGTACTTC
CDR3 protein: CASSPRQGSTYEQYF

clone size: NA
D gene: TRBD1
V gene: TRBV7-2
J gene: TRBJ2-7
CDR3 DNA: TGTGCCAGCAGCCGACAGGGCCACTCCTACGAGCAGTACTTC
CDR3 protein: CASSRQGHSYEQYF

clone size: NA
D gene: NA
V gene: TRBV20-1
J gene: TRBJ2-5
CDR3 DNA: TGCAGTGCCCCCTGGAGGGAGACCCAGTACTTC
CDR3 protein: CSAPWRETQYF

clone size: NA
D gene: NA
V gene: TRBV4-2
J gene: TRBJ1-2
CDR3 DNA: TGTGCCAGCAGCCAGAAAGAGACAGCTGCTAACTATGGCTACACCTTC
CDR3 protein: CASSQKETAANYGYTF

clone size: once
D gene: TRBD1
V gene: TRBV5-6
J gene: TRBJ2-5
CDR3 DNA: TGTGCCAGCAGCTTAGGGCTCGGGACAGCACAAGAGACCCAGTACTTC
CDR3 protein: CASSLGLGTAQETQYF

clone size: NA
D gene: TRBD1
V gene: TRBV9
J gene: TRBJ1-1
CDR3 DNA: TGTGCCAGCAGCGTTGGGACAGGCGGCGATGAAGCTTTCTTT
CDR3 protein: CASSVGTGGDEAFF

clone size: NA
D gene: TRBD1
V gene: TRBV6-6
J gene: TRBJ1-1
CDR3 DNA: TGTGCCAGCAGGGAAACAGGGGACACTGAAGCTTTCTTT
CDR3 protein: CASRETGDTEAFF

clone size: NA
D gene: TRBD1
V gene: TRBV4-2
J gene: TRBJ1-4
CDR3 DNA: TGTGCCAGCAGCCAACAGCGGAACAGGGGAGGCGAAAAACTGTTTTTT
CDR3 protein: CASSQQRNRGGEKLFF